This T cell receptor beta chain was observed in a study of blood T cell repertoires in COVID-19. Across the study: Collection of acute and convalescent COVID-19 samples took place in the United States, Italy and Spain. PBMCs, B-cell-depleted T cells, or T cells were the source of the cDNA or gDNA that made up the material.

CDR1 is MDHEN and CDR2 is SYDVKM in the germline V gene. J lost 5 bases, V lost 5 bases, and 4 bases had no gene match. This CDR3 has 16 amino acids. As originally analysed: Amplification with reference gene primers provided the estimates of nucleated cell counts. Data came from immunoSEQ multiplex PCR; TCRdb stores just in-frame clones and leaves some out. The V and J calls and the clone size are those of that table, but D and trimming were determined from the DNA. Of under 300,000 clones listed, over 75% were seen once; the top ten hold about an eighth. This sequence joins TRBV28 and TRBJ2-1; 15 nucleotides align to TRBD2. Sequencing used peripheral blood. This TCR was recovered from a human donor in a cohort sampled during active COVID-19. The CDR3 sequence: CASSPGLAGGHNEQFF. For the CDR3, the DNA is TGTGCCAGCAGTCCCGGACTAGCGGGAGGGCACAATGAGCAGTTCTTC.